This T cell receptor (beta chain) was sequenced during a study of OX40 agonist ivuxolimab in advanced cancers. As for the study in general: Ivuxolimab, an agonist antibody against OX40 (CD134), was given to patients. Patients were under 90% male with ages roughly 20 to 90, mean roughly 64.

The sampling schedule covered blood at baseline, cycle 4 day 1, and cycle 7 day 1. The CDR3 has 13 amino acids. V was trimmed by 2 bases and J by 1 base, leaving 9 bases between them. The germline CDR1 and CDR2 sequences are GTSNPN and SVGIG (reference sequence). This table comes from immunoSEQ multiplex PCR, and its TCRdb copy is limited to in-frame clones, with some not included. The table lists about 40,000 clones, 70% to 90% of them singletons, with around 25% in the top ten. This receptor was obtained from an adult with an advanced solid tumor such as melanoma, head and neck, liver or kidney cancer. The chain is built from TRBV30 and TRBJ2-7; D might be TRBD1 (5 bases). The material sequenced was CD4+ or CD8+ T cells sorted from blood, taken in a trial of the OX40 agonist ivuxolimab. The CDR3 coding sequence is TGTGCCTGGAGTCCAAGACAGTCCTACGAGCAGTACTTC. Translating gives CAWSPRQSYEQYF.